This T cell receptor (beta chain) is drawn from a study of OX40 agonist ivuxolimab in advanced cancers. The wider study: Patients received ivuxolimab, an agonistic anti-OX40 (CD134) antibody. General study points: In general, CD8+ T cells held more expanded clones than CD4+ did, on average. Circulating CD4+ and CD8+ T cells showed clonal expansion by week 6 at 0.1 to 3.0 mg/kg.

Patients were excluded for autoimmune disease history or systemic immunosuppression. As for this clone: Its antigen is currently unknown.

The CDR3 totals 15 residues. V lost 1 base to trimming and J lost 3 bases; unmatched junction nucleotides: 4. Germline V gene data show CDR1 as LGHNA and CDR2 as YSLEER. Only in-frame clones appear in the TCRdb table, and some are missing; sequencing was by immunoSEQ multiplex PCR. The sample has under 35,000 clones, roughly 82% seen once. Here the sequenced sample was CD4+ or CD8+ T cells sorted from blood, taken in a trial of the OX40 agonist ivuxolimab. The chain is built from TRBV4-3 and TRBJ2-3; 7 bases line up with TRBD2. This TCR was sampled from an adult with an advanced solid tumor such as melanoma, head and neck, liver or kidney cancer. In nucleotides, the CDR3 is TGCGCCAGCAGCCAAGGTATCGGGAGGACAGATACGCAGTATTTT. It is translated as CASSQGIGRTDTQYF.